This TCR beta chain originates from a study of CD4 T cells in relation to SARS-CoV-2 and coronaviruses. Study at large: PBMCs were cultured with antigen for around nine days before TCR beta sequencing. Negative control cultures got HIV-1 Nef peptides or no peptide. Study observations and caveats: SARS-CoV-2-driven expansion was significantly weaker in crossreactive than monoreactive clones.

Assay: immunoSEQ multiplex PCR; the TCRdb copy retains only in-frame clones and omits some. Found here are some 29,000 clones, around 79% of them singletons; the top ten hold around 20%. Unexposed donor CD4+ T cells date from about 2011-2018, before the COVID-19 pandemic. The cells were cultured for around ten days before CD4+ T cells were isolated. Unexposed-donor CD4+ T cells were probed with SARS-CoV-2 S/N and four cold-coronavirus spikes, cells permitting. Concerning this clone itself: As yet, its antigen is unknown.

The CDR3 length is 18 residues. Between the trimmed V and J ends, which lost 0 bases and 0 bases, there was a span of 15 bases. The germline CDR1 and CDR2 sequences are SGHTA and FQGNSA. The sequencing sample was made of CD4+ T cells from PBMCs, cultured in vitro. The J gene is TRBJ2-1, the V gene TRBV7-2; D gene unclear. The TCR originated in a human donor in good health. The CDR3 loop is CASSLAGSYWSSYNEQFF. As DNA, the CDR3 is TGTGCCAGCAGCTTAGCGGGCAGCTACTGGAGCTCCTACAATGAGCAGTTCTTC.